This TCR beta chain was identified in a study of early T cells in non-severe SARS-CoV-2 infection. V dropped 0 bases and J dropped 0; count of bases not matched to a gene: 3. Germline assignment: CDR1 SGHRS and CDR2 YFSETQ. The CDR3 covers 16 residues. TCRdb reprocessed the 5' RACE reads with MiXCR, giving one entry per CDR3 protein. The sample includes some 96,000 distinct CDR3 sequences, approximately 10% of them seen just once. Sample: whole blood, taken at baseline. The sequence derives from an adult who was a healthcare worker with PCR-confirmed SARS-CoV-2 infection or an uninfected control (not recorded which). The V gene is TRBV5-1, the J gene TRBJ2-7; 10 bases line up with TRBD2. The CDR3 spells CASSLEASGGSYEQYF. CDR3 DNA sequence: TGCGCCAGCAGCTTGGAAGCTAGCGGGGGCTCCTACGAGCAGTACTTC. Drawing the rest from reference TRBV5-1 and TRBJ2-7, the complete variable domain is KAGVTQTPRYLIKTRGQQVTLSCSPISGHRSVSWYQQTPGQGLQFLFEYFSETQRNKGNFPGRFSGRQFSNSRSEMNVSTLELGDSALYLCASSLEASGGSYEQYFGPGTRLTVT.